This entry lists 12 T cell receptor beta chains sequenced from one sample in a study of T cell responses to AZD1222 COVID-19 vaccine. Produced via immunoSEQ multiplex PCR; TCRdb's table is partial and in-frame only. Found here are roughly 120,000 clones, 88% of them singletons; the top ten hold roughly 13%. The input for sequencing was peripheral blood, taken on day 0 of MenACWY control vaccination. These receptors were taken from an adult in good health.

The rearrangement links TRBV6-6 to TRBJ2-7, with TRBD2 identical over 10 bases. V gave up 5 bases and J gave up 2 bases; unmatched junction bases: 6. CDR1 and CDR2 (germline): MNHNY, SVGAGI (reference sequence). CDR3 length: 15 residues. CDR3 in DNA: TGTGCCAGCAGTCGCCCTACTAGCGGGACCTACGAGCAGTACTTC. This gives the protein CASSRPTSGTYEQYF.

V and J are TRBV7-2 and TRBJ1-4; D is possibly TRBD1 (5 bases). CDR3 size: 15 residues. V dropped 2 bases and J dropped 8 bases, with 15 bases sitting between them. The germline V gene has CDR1 SGHTA and CDR2 FQGNSA. The CDR3 DNA follows: TGTGCCAGCAGCTTAACAGGACCCAAAAGGGAAAAACTGTTTTTT. Translated, it gives CASSLTGPKREKLFF.

This clone was counted between two and nine times. This rearrangement joins TRBV7-8 to TRBJ1-1, with D unclear. The CDR3 sequence is 13 residues long. V shed 1 base and J shed 4 bases, with 7 bases lying between them. Germline V gene data show CDR1 as SGHVS and CDR2 as FQNEAQ. The chain's CDR3 is CASSLVRGTEAFF. The CDR3 nucleotides read TGTGCCAGCAGCTTAGTACGAGGCACTGAAGCTTTCTTT.

The DNA of the CDR3 is TGTGCCAGCAGTTTGGGCCTATTCACAGATACGCAGTATTTT. Its protein product is CASSLGLFTDTQYF. V gene TRBV6-5 combines with J gene TRBJ2-3; no clear D. CDR1 MNHEY and CDR2 SVGAGI come from the germline V gene. The CDR3 loop spans 14 amino acids. The V end lost 4 bases, the J end lost 2 bases, and 10 bases lay between the germline ends.

This chain links TRBV12-3 or TRBV12-4 with TRBJ1-6, with TRBD1 as a possible D gene (6 bases). The V gene lost 7 bases and the J gene lost 9 bases, with 13 bases spanning the gap. The CDR3 is 13 amino acids. The CDR3 DNA sequence: TGTGCCAGCAACAGGGACCTCTCTTCACCCCTCCACTTT. Its protein is CASNRDLSSPLHF.

The V call is TRBV9, the J call TRBJ1-2; D gene unclear. CDR1 SGDLS and CDR2 YYNGEE come from the germline V gene. Trimming stripped 0 bases from V and 8 bases from J, with 14 bases between. The length of the CDR3 is 14 residues. The CDR3 is CASSVGSGLGGYTF. CDR3 DNA: TGTGCCAGCAGCGTAGGATCGGGTTTGGGCGGCTACACCTTC.

The V call is TRBV28, the J call TRBJ1-4; TRBD1 agrees at 8 bases. CDR1 is MDHEN, CDR2 SYDVKM, per germline. The V and J ends lost 5 bases and 7 bases, in that order; junction bases with no gene match: 3. The CDR3 sequence is 13 residues long. The CDR3 DNA is TGTGCCAGCAGTCAACAGGGGGTTGAAAAACTGTTTTTT. It yields the protein CASSQQGVEKLFF. Full variable domain (missing parts from reference TRBV28 and TRBJ1-4): DVKVTQSSRYLVKRTGEKVFLECVQDMDHENMFWYRQDPGLGLRLIYFSYDVKMKEKGDIPEGYSVSREKKERFSLILESASTNQTSMYLCASSQQGVEKLFFGSGTQLSVL.

The J gene is TRBJ1-2, the V gene TRBV7-9; TRBD1 agrees at 10 bases. J was trimmed by 4 bases and V by 3 bases; bases with no gene match: 5. Germline CDR1 and CDR2: SEHNR and FQNEAQ (reference sequence). This CDR3 region has 15 residues. CDR3 residues: CASSLGQGKFYGYTF. As DNA, the CDR3 is TGTGCCAGCAGCTTGGGACAGGGGAAATTCTATGGCTACACCTTC.

This clone occurred a few times. V and J are TRBV15 and TRBJ1-2; D is perhaps TRBD1 (5 bases). The germline V gene has CDR1 LNHNV and CDR2 YYDKDF (reference sequence). The CDR3 has 15 residues. V was pared by 0 bases and J by 4 bases, with 12 bases between. The CDR3 sequence is CATSRDLRQIYGYTF. The CDR3 DNA follows: TGTGCCACCAGCAGAGATCTCAGACAGATCTATGGCTACACCTTC.

The chain couples TRBV5-6 to TRBJ2-7; D possibly corresponds to TRBD2 (6 bases). The CDR3 totals 12 residues. The V gene lost 6 bases and the J gene lost 2 bases, with 9 bases spanning the gap. Germline V lookup: CDR1 SGHDT, CDR2 YYEEEE. CDR3 region: CASNAGPYEQYF. CDR3 bases: TGTGCCAGCAACGCGGGGCCCTACGAGCAGTACTTC.

The chain is built from TRBV2 and TRBJ1-2; D call uncertain. V shed 7 bases and J shed 0 bases, with 12 bases lying between them. CDR1 and CDR2 from the germline V gene are SNHLY and FYNNEI. The CDR3 loop spans 14 amino acids. For the CDR3, the DNA is TGTGCCAGCAAGGGTTCCCTAGCTAACTATGGCTACACCTTC. Residues: CASKGSLANYGYTF.

This sequence joins TRBV7-8 and TRBJ2-7, with D possibly being TRBD2 (5 bases). Per germline, CDR1 SGHVS and CDR2 FQNEAQ. The V end lost 4 bases, the J end lost 4 bases, and 23 bases lay between the germline ends. The CDR3 length is 17 residues. In DNA form, the CDR3 reads TGTGCCAGCAGCTCCCCAGCCGGTTTAGCGCCGCGTTACGAGCAGTACTTC. This sequence encodes CASSSPAGLAPRYEQYF.